These 18 T cell receptor beta chains share one sample of origin, sequenced in a study of T cell repertoires in cytomegalovirus infection. Their antigen targets remain unknown. TCRdb used MiXCR to reprocess the reads, holding one entry per CDR3 protein. The sample yields approximately 340,000 distinct CDR3 sequences, about 28% seen once. The source was cultured PBMCs, collected from culture after CMV antigen stimulation. These TCRs come from a human donor in good health (CMV status not recorded). Some clones in this sample may be carry-over from other donors' samples.

This chain uses TRBV19 with TRBJ1-5; 7 bases match TRBD1. With 9 bases clipped from V and 4 bases from J, the junction kept 9 bases outside the gene matches. Germline-derived CDR1 and CDR2 are LNHDA and SQIVND (reference sequence). CDR3 size: 14 residues. CDR3 protein: CASALDRWNQPQHF. The CDR3 nucleotides are TGTGCCAGCGCCCTGGACAGGTGGAATCAGCCCCAGCATTTT.

CDR3 sequence: CASSSKPNQPQHF. The CDR3 nucleotides read TGTGCCAGCAGTTCAAAACCTAATCAGCCCCAGCATTTT. This chain joins TRBV6-5 and TRBJ1-5, with D uncertain. This CDR3 spans 13 amino acids. V was cut by 4 bases and J by 4 bases, with 8 bases left in between. Germline CDR1 and CDR2: MNHEY and SVGAGI.

This clonotype was recorded at least ten times. The chain has TRBV7-6 and TRBJ2-1, with 16 bases that match TRBD2. V was pared by 4 bases and J by 6 bases, with 6 bases of the junction left unmatched. The V gene's germline CDR1 is SGHVS and CDR2 FNYEAQ. There are 17 residues in the CDR3. This chain's CDR3 is CASSSTGTSGGANEQFF. CDR3 coding DNA: TGTGCCAGCAGCTCGACCGGGACTAGCGGGGGGGCCAATGAGCAGTTCTTC.

The rearrangement joins TRBV4-1 to TRBJ1-6, with D possibly being TRBD1 (5 bases). Germline lookup yields CDR1 MGHRA and CDR2 YSYEKL. Trimming took off 4 bases at V and 15 bases at J, with 25 bases between the two ends. This CDR3 spans 16 amino acids. CDR3 nucleotide sequence: TGCGCCAGCAGCCGCTCTTCCGACCCTGGGGCCTCCTACCTCCACTTT. Protein sequence: CASSRSSDPGASYLHF.

The DNA of the CDR3 is TGTGCCAGCAGTTTCGAACAGGCGTCCTACGAGCAGTACTTC. It yields the protein CASSFEQASYEQYF. J is TRBJ2-7 and V is TRBV28, with D perhaps matching TRBD1 (5 bases). Per germline, CDR1 MDHEN and CDR2 SYDVKM. The ends were cut back, 3 bases at V and 1 base at J, with 10 bases in the middle. The CDR3 has 14 amino acids.

In its sample, this clonotype was seen a few times. This chain links TRBV19 with TRBJ1-5; D gene unclear. This CDR3 has 14 residues. V was pared by 9 bases and J by 0 bases, with 12 bases between. Germline loops: CDR1 LNHDA, CDR2 SQIVND (reference sequence). The CDR3 protein is CASEDQSSNQPQHF. DNA of the CDR3: TGTGCCAGCGAAGACCAGAGTAGCAATCAGCCCCAGCATTTT.

This clonotype occurred a few times. CDR3 sequence reads: CASSSGVEYQPQHF. The CDR3 region has the DNA TGTGCCAGCAGTTCAGGGGTTGAATATCAGCCCCAGCATTTT. This chain uses TRBV28 with TRBJ1-5; weak D call: TRBD1 (6 bases). V was shortened by 4 bases and J by 5 bases, with 12 bases between the two germline ends. CDR1 and CDR2 from the germline V gene are MDHEN and SYDVKM. The CDR3 totals 14 residues.

The rearrangement links TRBV19 to TRBJ1-3, with D tentatively TRBD1 (6 bases). The CDR3 length is 16 residues. Trimming shortened V by 3 bases and J by 0 bases, and 12 bases separated the two germline ends. CDR1 and CDR2 (germline): LNHDA, SQIVND (reference sequence). CDR3 sequence: CASSIRQGTSGNTIYF. CDR3 bases: TGTGCCAGTAGTATTCGGCAGGGGACCTCTGGAAACACCATATATTTT.

There are a few counts of this clonotype. The gene calls are TRBV7-8 and TRBJ2-5; D is uncertain. The CDR3 runs 14 residues. V was trimmed by 3 bases and J by 2 bases, leaving 10 bases between them. CDR1 is SGHVS and CDR2 is FQNEAQ in the germline V gene. Here the CDR3 DNA reads TGTGCCAGCAGCTTTACGACGGTTCAAGAGACCCAGTACTTC. As protein: CASSFTTVQETQYF.

In this sample, this clonotype turned up a few times. The chain uses TRBV19 and TRBJ1-5; TRBD1 is a possible D gene (5 bases). V dropped 5 bases and J dropped 4 bases, with 12 bases sitting between them. Germline CDR1 is LNHDA and CDR2 is SQIVND (reference sequence). The CDR3 consists of 14 residues. The CDR3 bases are TGTGCCAGTAGTCAATCCCAGGGAAATCAGCCCCAGCATTTT. It is translated as CASSQSQGNQPQHF.

The chain employs TRBV7-9 and TRBJ2-7; 7 bases align to TRBD1. CDR1 SEHNR and CDR2 FQNEAQ come from the germline V gene (reference sequence). After removal of 5 bases from V and 4 bases from J, the junction contained 5 bases not matched to a gene. This CDR3 is built from 13 residues. DNA for the CDR3: TGTGCCAGCAGCCCCGAGGGGGCTTACGAGCAGTACTTC. It codes for CASSPEGAYEQYF.

The chain is built from TRBV10-3 and TRBJ1-3, with D perhaps TRBD1 (6 bases). Germline assignment: CDR1 ENHRY and CDR2 SYGVKD. V was pared by 4 bases and J by 4 bases, with 17 bases between. The CDR3 has 16 residues. The CDR3 is CAISGPPGAGGNTIYF. Written as DNA, the CDR3 is TGTGCCATCAGTGGACCCCCGGGGGCAGGCGGAAACACCATATATTTT.

V gene TRBV2 combines with J gene TRBJ1-5; the D is unclear. This CDR3 is built from 14 residues. The V gene's germline CDR1 is SNHLY and CDR2 FYNNEI. With 6 bases removed from V and 0 bases from J, the gap between germline ends came to 9 bases. CDR3 protein: CASRKGSSNQPQHF. The CDR3 DNA reads as TGTGCCAGCAGAAAGGGATCTAGCAATCAGCCCCAGCATTTT.

This clonotype appeared many times. The rearrangement joins TRBV25-1 to TRBJ1-6, with D possibly TRBD1 on 5 matching bases. The germline V gene has CDR1 MGHDK and CDR2 SYGVNS. The CDR3 length is 15 residues. The V gene lost 4 bases and the J gene lost 4 bases, with 11 bases spanning the gap. The chain's CDR3 is CASSGGTDYNSPLHF. The CDR3, as DNA: TGTGCCAGCAGTGGCGGGACGGATTATAATTCACCCCTCCACTTT.

This clonotype has only one observation. The chain has TRBV6-1 and TRBJ2-3; possible D gene TRBD2, 5 bases. The CDR3 sequence is 15 residues long. Trimming took off 2 bases at V and 1 base at J, with 10 bases between the two ends. Germline CDR1 and CDR2: MNHNS and SASEGT. CDR3 protein: CASSEQDLGTDTQYF. Written as DNA, the CDR3 is TGTGCCAGCAGTGAACAGGACTTGGGCACAGATACGCAGTATTTT.

The chain recombines TRBV2 with TRBJ1-1, with D possibly being TRBD1 (6 bases). The germline V and J ends were trimmed by 4 bases and 5 bases, with 11 bases remaining between them. Germline CDR1 and CDR2: SNHLY and FYNNEI. This CDR3 has 13 residues. CDR3 nucleotide sequence: TGTGCCAGCAGTGGAAGGGGGTTTACTGAAGCTTTCTTT. Amino acid sequence: CASSGRGFTEAFF.

V and J are TRBV2 and TRBJ2-1, with 8 bases aligning to TRBD2. After removal of 6 bases from V and 8 bases from J, the junction contained 9 bases not matched to a gene. Germline CDR1 reads SNHLY; CDR2 reads FYNNEI. This CDR3 region has 14 residues. DNA of the CDR3: TGTGCCAGCAGAGCCAGCGGGAGTACCGATGAGCAGTTCTTC. Its translation: CASRASGSTDEQFF. The full variable domain, in which reference TRBV2 and TRBJ2-1 provide the parts outside the CDR3, is EPEVTQTPSHQVTQMGQEVILRCVPISNHLYFYWYRQILGQKVEFLVSFYNNEISEKSEIFDDQFSVERPDGSNFTLKIRSTKLEDSAMYFCASRASGSTDEQFFGPGTRLTVL.

The chain couples TRBV7-9 to TRBJ2-4, with 12 nucleotides matching TRBD2. The CDR3 loop spans 13 amino acids. J lost 7 bases, V lost 6 bases, and 1 base had no gene match. Germline values: CDR1 SEHNR, CDR2 FQNEAQ (reference sequence). The CDR3 nucleotides are TGTGCCAGCAGTGGGACTAGCGGGAACATTCAGTACTTC. This translates into CASSGTSGNIQYF.